What follows describes a single T cell receptor beta chain. Its cognate antigen is unknown. The data are from a study of identical twins. Unique molecular identifiers were present on the cDNA, and a universal primer site came from template switching. TCRdb called the 5' RACE reads again in MiXCR, with one record for every CDR3 protein. The sample includes 750,000 to 950,000 distinct CDR3 sequences, around an eighth of them seen just once. Overall study findings and caveats: Out-of-frame beta chain sequences displayed weaker excess sharing between twins.

Between the trimmed V and J ends, which lost 6 bases and 2 bases, there was a span of 10 bases. There are 13 residues in the CDR3. CDR1 is SQVTM and CDR2 is ANQGSEA in the germline V gene. The same data also went into a second study, on yellow fever vaccine responses in identical twins.

The chain employs TRBV29-1 and TRBJ2-2, with D possibly being TRBD2 (5 bases). Sequenced material: PBMCs. This clonotype was obtained from a young woman in good health. As DNA, the CDR3 is TGCAGCGTGTGGACTCCTAACACCGGGGAGCTGTTTTTT. It specifies CSVWTPNTGELFF.